These 31 T cell receptor beta chains came from one sample sequenced in a study of blood T cell repertoires in COVID-19. Libraries were prepared by immunoSEQ multiplex PCR; TCRdb keeps only in-frame clonotypes and omits some of them. The sample lists hundreds of thousands of clones; 70% to 90% were seen once. Input material: PBMCs or T cells enriched from blood (not recorded which). These receptors originate from a woman aged 25-40 years who had recovered from COVID-19.

The chain uses TRBV10-3 and TRBJ2-3; 14 bases agree with TRBD2. V was pared by 7 bases and J by 6 bases, with 9 bases of the junction left unmatched. From germline, CDR1 is ENHRY and CDR2 SYGVKD. This CDR3 region has 16 residues. This chain's CDR3 is CAITGTSGRFGDTQYF. The DNA for the CDR3 is TGTGCCATCACCGGGACTAGCGGGAGATTCGGGGATACGCAGTATTTT.

The rearrangement links TRBV18 to TRBJ1-6; maybe TRBD1 (5 bases). The CDR3 extends over 15 amino acids. Looked up from germline, CDR1 is KGHSH and CDR2 is LQKENI. V was clipped by 1 base and J by 5 bases, with 9 bases between them. This CDR3 reads CASSPLTGDNSPLHF. Here the CDR3 DNA reads TGTGCCAGCTCACCACTAACAGGTGATAATTCACCCCTCCACTTT.

This chain uses TRBV28 with TRBJ2-2, with 7 bases fitting TRBD1. The CDR3 is 15 amino acids. J lost 1 base, V lost 6 bases, and 5 bases had no gene match. Looked up from germline, CDR1 is MDHEN and CDR2 is SYDVKM. CDR3 in amino acids: CASRGRGRNTGELFF. For the CDR3, the DNA is TGTGCCAGCAGGGGAAGGGGGCGGAACACCGGGGAGCTGTTTTTT.

This clone occurred once. The chain is built from TRBV24-1 and TRBJ1-2; D possibly corresponds to TRBD1 (6 bases). The V end was cut by 3 bases, the J end by 4 bases, with 23 bases between. The CDR3 sequence is 18 residues long. In germline, CDR1 is KGHDR, CDR2 SFDVKD. The CDR3 spells CATSDPLTQSGGFYGYTF. CDR3 nucleotides: TGTGCCACCAGTGATCCTCTAACCCAATCTGGGGGCTTCTATGGCTACACCTTC.

The chain recombines TRBV27 with TRBJ2-3; 8 positions match TRBD1. V lost 4 bases to trimming and J lost 9 bases; unmatched junction nucleotides: 6. The CDR3 has 13 amino acids. CDR1 is MNHEY, CDR2 SMNVEV, per germline (reference sequence). The CDR3 loop reads CASSSSRQGTQYF. The CDR3 bases are TGTGCCAGCAGTTCATCACGACAGGGGACGCAGTATTTT.

The chain is built from TRBV9 and TRBJ2-5; perhaps TRBD1 as D (5 bases). Germline CDR1 SGDLS, CDR2 YYNGEE. This CDR3 contains 14 residues. Trimming removed 0 bases from V and 2 bases from J, with 8 bases in between. In DNA, the CDR3 is TGTGCCAGCAGCGTAGGGACACTGCAAGAGACCCAGTACTTC. Encoded protein: CASSVGTLQETQYF.

V is TRBV9 and J is TRBJ2-5, with D possibly being TRBD1 (5 bases). Between the trimmed V and J ends, which lost 0 bases and 0 bases, there was a span of 15 bases. The CDR3 is made up of 17 amino acids. Germline V gene sequence: CDR1 SGDLS, CDR2 YYNGEE. In DNA, the CDR3 is TGTGCCAGCAGCGTAGGTTTTATGGCAGGGAACCAAGAGACCCAGTACTTC. Its protein product is CASSVGFMAGNQETQYF.

CDR3 bases: TGTGCCAGCAGCCTGACCAGGACTAGCGGGCATGGCAATGAGCAGTTCTTC. It encodes CASSLTRTSGHGNEQFF. This chain uses TRBV5-6 with TRBJ2-1; 11 nucleotides match TRBD2. Per germline, CDR1 SGHDT and CDR2 YYEEEE. J gave up 6 bases and V 4 bases, and 12 bases lay outside the gene matches. The CDR3 spans 17 residues. Variable domain in full (rest from reference TRBV5-6 and TRBJ2-1): DAGVTQSPTHLIKTRGQQVTLRCSPKSGHDTVSWYQQALGQGPQFIFQYYEEEERQRGNFPDRFSGHQFPNYSSELNVNALLLGDSALYLCASSLTRTSGHGNEQFFGPGTRLTVL.

The genes are TRBV7-9 and TRBJ1-5, with TRBD1 matching over 8 bases. V dropped 5 bases and J dropped 5; count of bases not matched to a gene: 5. Germline V gene data show CDR1 as SEHNR and CDR2 as FQNEAQ (reference sequence). The CDR3 spans 14 residues. The CDR3 DNA sequence: TGTGCCAGCAGCCGGACAGGGAAGGATCAGCCCCAGCATTTT. It codes for CASSRTGKDQPQHF.

CDR3 DNA sequence: TGCGCCAGCAGCCTAGGACTAGCGGGGGAGTCGGACAATGAGCAGTTCTTC. Translating gives CASSLGLAGESDNEQFF. V gene TRBV4-1 combines with J gene TRBJ2-1; the match to TRBD2 covers 13 bases. This CDR3 region has 17 residues. Germline CDR1 is MGHRA and CDR2 is YSYEKL. The trim removed 4 bases at V and 5 bases at J, leaving 8 bases unmatched.

The chain couples TRBV5-4 to TRBJ1-1; maybe TRBD1 (6 bases). The CDR3 contains 14 residues. Germline CDR1 and CDR2: SGHNT and YYREEE (reference sequence). The V end was cut by 0 bases, the J end by 7 bases, with 13 bases between. The DNA of the CDR3 is TGTGCCAGCAGCTTGGGGGGGCGGTCCGTTGAAGCTTTCTTT. Translation gives CASSLGGRSVEAFF.

J is TRBJ2-1 and V is TRBV19; 7 bases agree with TRBD2. This CDR3 contains 15 residues. The J segment lost 8 bases and the V segment lost 1 base, leaving 8 bases of the junction unmatched. Germline CDR1 and CDR2: LNHDA and SQIVND (reference sequence). The CDR3 region is CASSIGGSREHEQFF. In nucleotides, the CDR3 is TGTGCCAGTAGTATAGGGGGGTCGCGGGAGCATGAGCAGTTCTTC.

This chain joins TRBV18 and TRBJ1-1; D uncertain. Germline-derived CDR1 and CDR2 are KGHSH and LQKENI. V was cut by 1 base and J by 6 bases, with 18 bases left in between. The CDR3 is made up of 16 amino acids. The CDR3 nucleotides read TGTGCCAGCTCACCACTACAATCCGGAAGAGGCGCTGAAGCTTTCTTT. Translated: CASSPLQSGRGAEAFF.

The chain joins TRBV3-1 (or the pseudogene TRBV3-2) to TRBJ1-2, with 7 bases fitting TRBD1. This CDR3 is built from 15 residues. Germline assignment: CDR1 LGHDT and CDR2 YNNKEL (reference sequence). The V segment lost 3 bases and the J segment 1 base; nucleotides outside the gene matches: 5. CDR3 sequence (DNA): TGTGCCAGCAGCCATCGCGGACAGGTTAACTATGGCTACACCTTC. Residues: CASSHRGQVNYGYTF.

The rearrangement links TRBV11-3 to TRBJ2-7, with D unclear. Germline lookup yields CDR1 SGHNT and CDR2 YENEEA. CDR3 length: 13 amino acids. Trimming took 0 bases from V and 11 from J, leaving 14 bases between them. CDR3 nucleotide sequence: TGTGCCAGCAGCTTAGATGGGCGTAGGCCGGAGTACTTC. Translation gives CASSLDGRRPEYF.

On this clone: One end of the junction is discordant with germline, which a read error may explain. The chain combines TRBV12-3 or TRBV12-4 with TRBJ2-7; 7 nucleotides line up with TRBD1. The length of the CDR3 is 13 residues. CDR3 region: CASSSKPGTALLF. CDR3 nucleotide sequence: TGTGCCAGCAGTTCCAAACCCGGGACAGCCCTCCTCTTC.

This chain uses TRBV14 with TRBJ1-4; D unclear. The CDR3 covers 21 residues. Trimming shortened V by 0 bases and J by 2 bases, and 25 bases separated the two germline ends. Per germline, CDR1 SGHDN and CDR2 FVKESK. Here the CDR3 reads CASSQDLEFVLMLVTNEKLFF. The CDR3 nucleotides read TGTGCCAGCAGCCAAGATCTTGAGTTTGTTCTTATGTTGGTGACTAATGAAAAACTGTTTTTT.

This chain uses TRBV5-1 with TRBJ2-3; 7 bases agree with TRBD1. The trim removed 4 bases at V and 0 bases at J, leaving 8 bases unmatched. The CDR3 consists of 16 residues. Germline V gene sequence: CDR1 SGHRS, CDR2 YFSETQ. Here the CDR3 DNA reads TGCGCCAGCAGCCGGGACAGTAGAACTAGCACAGATACGCAGTATTTT. Protein sequence: CASSRDSRTSTDTQYF.

The sample holds one count of this clone. The gene calls are TRBV21-1 and TRBJ2-7; TRBD2 is the table's D call, not checked against the DNA. TRBV21-1 is classified as a pseudogene. The CDR3 sequence is 16 residues long. DNA for the CDR3: TGTGCCAGGGCGACCATGGACTTGCCGGACCCCTACGAGCAGTACTTC. Translated: CARATMDLPDPYEQYF.

The CDR3: CATSGLAGRYEQYF. DNA of the CDR3: TGTGCCACCTCGGGACTAGCGGGACGGTACGAGCAGTACTTC. V and J are TRBV27 and TRBJ2-7, with TRBD2 identical over 13 bases. Unmatched junction bases numbered 7, after V lost 10 bases and J lost 4 bases. Germline loops: CDR1 MNHEY, CDR2 SMNVEV (reference sequence). The CDR3 sequence is 14 residues long.

V gene TRBV29-1 combines with J gene TRBJ2-5, with D maybe TRBD2 (6 bases). Germline lookup yields CDR1 SQVTM and CDR2 ANQGSEA. This CDR3 spans 14 amino acids. Trimming removed 4 bases at V and 0 bases at J, with 12 bases between. CDR3 sequence reads: CSVAGVANQETQYF. CDR3 DNA: TGCAGCGTTGCGGGGGTTGCGAACCAAGAGACCCAGTACTTC.

The gene calls are TRBV3-1 (or the pseudogene TRBV3-2) and TRBJ1-1; 7 nucleotides agree with TRBD1. Losses at the gene ends were 3 bases for V and 7 bases for J; bases not matched to a gene: 5. Looked up from germline, CDR1 is LGHDT and CDR2 is YNNKEL (reference sequence). The CDR3 consists of 13 residues. CDR3 in amino acids: CASSQDRRGEAFF. Here the CDR3 DNA reads TGTGCCAGCAGCCAGGACAGGCGGGGTGAAGCTTTCTTT.

J is TRBJ1-6 and V is TRBV11-2, with a possible D match to TRBD1 (6 bases). The CDR3 is 15 residues long. CDR1 and CDR2 from the germline V gene are SGHAT and FQNNGV. V dropped 2 bases and J dropped 7 bases, with 12 bases sitting between them. CDR3 DNA sequence: TGTGCCAGCAGCTTATTAGGGACATCGAATTCACCCCTCCACTTT. This gives the protein CASSLLGTSNSPLHF.

The gene calls are TRBV7-6 and TRBJ2-6; tentative D call: TRBD1 (5 bases). Germline V gene sequence: CDR1 SGHVS, CDR2 FNYEAQ. The CDR3 sequence is 16 residues long. V lost 0 bases and J 2 bases, leaving 8 bases between the germline ends. CDR3 amino acids: CASSLATVTGANVLTF. The CDR3 coding sequence is TGTGCCAGCAGCTTAGCGACAGTCACTGGGGCCAACGTCCTGACTTTC.

This chain joins TRBV11-3 and TRBJ2-1, with TRBD2 matching over 9 bases. This CDR3 region has 16 residues. Germline CDR1 reads SGHNT; CDR2 reads YENEEA. Trimming removed 0 bases from V and 9 bases from J; junction bases left unmatched: 9. The CDR3 DNA reads TGTGCCAGCAGCTTAGATGGCGGGAGGGTGAAAGGTGAGCAGTTCTTC. Protein: CASSLDGGRVKGEQFF.

The J gene is TRBJ1-2, the V gene TRBV6-4, with TRBD1 matching over 7 bases. There are 15 residues in the CDR3. V was clipped by 3 bases and J by 5 bases; unmatched bases: 9. CDR1 and CDR2 (germline): MRHNA, SNTAGT. For the CDR3, the DNA is TGTGCCAGCAGTGAGGACACGACAGGGTCTTATGGCTACACCTTC. It translates to CASSEDTTGSYGYTF.

The chain carries TRBV11-3 and TRBJ2-5; 9 bases line up with TRBD2. The CDR3 covers 16 residues. CDR1 is SGHNT, CDR2 YENEEA, per germline. V trimming: 5 bases; J trimming: 4 bases; junction bases outside the gene matches: 11. DNA for the CDR3: TGTGCCAGCAGCCCCAGCCGGAGCGGGGGGACAGAGACCCAGTACTTC. Protein sequence: CASSPSRSGGTETQYF.

The rearrangement links TRBV3-1 (or the pseudogene TRBV3-2) to TRBJ2-7; D is uncertain. From germline, CDR1 is LGHDT and CDR2 YNNKEL (reference sequence). V was trimmed by 0 bases and J by 6 bases, leaving 6 bases between them. CDR3 length equals 12 residues. The CDR3: CASSQEEREQYF. The CDR3 DNA is TGTGCCAGCAGCCAAGAGGAGCGCGAGCAGTACTTC.

The J gene is TRBJ1-2, the V gene TRBV7-6, with 8 nucleotides matching TRBD1. Germline CDR1 and CDR2: SGHVS and FNYEAQ. This CDR3 region has 16 residues. With 1 base clipped from V and 2 bases from J, the junction kept 6 bases outside the gene matches. This CDR3 reads CASSLDVTGANYGYTF. CDR3 sequence (DNA): TGTGCCAGCAGCTTAGATGTGACAGGGGCCAACTATGGCTACACCTTC.

This chain links TRBV18 with TRBJ1-1; no reliable D call. The CDR3 is 16 amino acids. V gave up 1 base and J gave up 3 bases, with 15 bases separating them. Germline V gives CDR1 KGHSH, CDR2 LQKENI. This CDR3 reads CASSPLSGGSDTEAFF. DNA for the CDR3: TGTGCCAGCTCACCACTTTCGGGAGGGTCGGACACTGAAGCTTTCTTT. Full variable domain (remainder filled in from reference TRBV18 and TRBJ1-1): NAGVMQNPRHLVRRRGQEARLRCSPMKGHSHVYWYRQLPEEGLKFMVYLQKENIIDESGMPKERFSAEFPKEGPSILRIQQVVRGDSAAYFCASSPLSGGSDTEAFFGQGTRLTVV.

As concerns this clone: Other DNA sequences in the same sample also yield this CDR3. The chain employs TRBV27 and TRBJ1-2; no clear D gene. This CDR3 region has 12 residues. V was cut by 2 bases and J by 5 bases, with 6 bases left in between. In germline, CDR1 is MNHEY, CDR2 SMNVEV (reference sequence). The DNA for the CDR3 is TGTGCCAGCAGTTTACGCGGGTATGGCTACACCTTC. Its translation is CASSLRGYGYTF.